A single sample is the source of the 25 T cell receptor beta chains below, sequenced in a study of siplizumab effects on memory and regulatory T cells. Sequencing used immunoSEQ multiplex PCR; TCRdb keeps in-frame clones, though not all of them. The sample has approximately 100,000 clones, just over 90% seen once; the top ten hold around 0.16%. Sequencing input: non-Treg CD4+ T cells sorted from blood. Source of these receptors: a human donor in good health.

This chain uses TRBV12-5 with TRBJ1-5; TRBD1 aligns across 11 bases. Germline CDR1 is LGHNT and CDR2 is FRNRAP. Trimming cost V 2 bases and J 1 base; bases outside gene matches: 13. The CDR3 has 20 amino acids. CDR3 loop: CASGLLGAWDRGSSNQPQHF. The CDR3 DNA sequence: TGTGCTAGTGGTTTGTTGGGGGCCTGGGACAGGGGGTCCAGCAATCAGCCCCAGCATTTT.

The genes are TRBV10-2 and TRBJ2-1; no firm D call. The V gene lost 2 bases and the J gene lost 2 bases, with 10 bases spanning the gap. The germline gives CDR1 WSHSY, CDR2 SAAADI. CDR3 length: 15 residues. CDR3 amino acids: CASSENQPAYNEQFF. For the CDR3, the DNA is TGCGCCAGCAGTGAGAACCAGCCGGCCTACAATGAGCAGTTCTTC.

The V call is TRBV27, the J call TRBJ2-1; 15 bases align to TRBD2. The CDR3 covers 16 residues. CDR1 and CDR2 from the germline V gene are MNHEY and SMNVEV (reference sequence). V shed 7 bases and J 10 bases; nucleotides not matched to a gene: 11. CDR3 region: CASTGTSGGPIPEQFF. CDR3 nucleotide sequence: TGTGCCAGCACTGGGACTAGCGGGGGGCCCATCCCAGAGCAGTTCTTC.

V and J are TRBV5-6 and TRBJ2-1; 10 bases are shared with TRBD2. Trimming took 0 bases from V and 0 from J; bases not matched to a gene: 3. The CDR3 is 17 residues long. The germline gives CDR1 SGHDT, CDR2 YYEEEE. This CDR3 is CASSLASGGSSYNEQFF. The DNA of the CDR3 is TGTGCCAGCAGCTTGGCTAGCGGGGGAAGCTCCTACAATGAGCAGTTCTTC.

Only one count was recorded for this clone. The V gene is TRBV7-3, the J gene TRBJ2-3; D may be TRBD1 (6 bases). Germline V CDR1 and CDR2: SGHTA, FQGTGA. V dropped 5 bases and J dropped 6 bases, with 12 bases sitting between them. CDR3 length: 13 amino acids. In DNA, the CDR3 is TGTGCCAGCAGCCCAGGGGTTACCGATACGCAGTATTTT. Translated, it gives CASSPGVTDTQYF.

CDR3 sequence (DNA): TGTGCCAGCAGCCCTAGCGGGGGGGCTGTCAATGAGCAGTTCTTC. This codes for CASSPSGGAVNEQFF. This chain connects TRBV7-3 to TRBJ2-1, with 12 bases aligning to TRBD2. The trim removed 5 bases at V and 6 bases at J, leaving 5 bases unmatched. In germline, CDR1 is SGHTA, CDR2 FQGTGA. The CDR3 has 15 residues. The variable domain in full, with the rest retrieved from reference TRBV7-3 and TRBJ2-1, is GAGVSQTPSNKVTEKGKYVELRCDPISGHTALYWYRQSLGQGPEFLIYFQGTGAADDSGLPNDRFFAVRPEGSVSTLKIQRTERGDSAVYLCASSPSGGAVNEQFFGPGTRLTVL.

The V call is TRBV2, the J call TRBJ1-1; D is perhaps TRBD1 (6 bases). CDR3 length equals 14 residues. The V end lost 6 bases, the J end lost 0 bases, and 11 bases lay between the germline ends. Germline V gene data show CDR1 as SNHLY and CDR2 as FYNNEI. In nucleotides, the CDR3 is TGTGCCAGCAGGCTCCAGGGGTTGAACACTGAAGCTTTCTTT. This encodes CASRLQGLNTEAFF.

This clone showed up just a few times. The V and J genes are TRBV10-2 and TRBJ2-7; D unclear. Germline loops: CDR1 WSHSY, CDR2 SAAADI. The CDR3 covers 10 residues. V gave up 9 bases and J gave up 6 bases, with 9 bases separating them. Written as DNA, the CDR3 is TGCGCCAGTGGGGTAGGCGAGCAGTACTTC. Encoded protein: CASGVGEQYF.

The table lists this clone with a count of one. This rearrangement joins TRBV19 to TRBJ2-5; 7 bases fit TRBD1. The CDR3 has 13 amino acids. V lost 10 bases and J lost 1; bases outside the gene matches: 6. Germline V gene data show CDR1 as LNHDA and CDR2 as SQIVND (reference sequence). CDR3 region: CATLDRVQETQYF. The CDR3 DNA follows: TGTGCCACCCTAGACAGGGTCCAAGAGACCCAGTACTTC.

The rearrangement joins TRBV4-1 to TRBJ1-2; D remains ambiguous. V dropped 1 base and J dropped 8 bases, with 20 bases sitting between them. Germline CDR1 is MGHRA and CDR2 is YSYEKL. The CDR3 runs 16 residues. Here the CDR3 DNA reads TGCGCCAGCAGCCAAGTGGGTGCCCAAGCAGATCGAGGCTACACCTTC. Its translation: CASSQVGAQADRGYTF.

This rearrangement joins TRBV9 to TRBJ2-7, with D possibly TRBD1 on 5 matching bases. Trimming left V 0 bases short and J 3 bases short, with 10 bases between. The CDR3 length is 14 residues. Per the germline V gene, CDR1 is SGDLS and CDR2 is YYNGEE. The CDR3 coding sequence is TGTGCCAGCAGCGTAGAGGGGCAGAGCTACGAGCAGTACTTC. Translating it yields CASSVEGQSYEQYF.

V usage is TRBV11-2 and J usage is TRBJ2-5; D assignment may be TRBD1 or TRBD2 (6 bases each). Per germline, CDR1 SGHAT and CDR2 FQNNGV. CDR3 size: 18 residues. The ends were cut back, 4 bases at V and 2 bases at J, with 23 bases in the middle. The CDR3 is CASSSFTGAPPIQETQYF. Written as DNA, the CDR3 is TGTGCCAGCAGCTCGTTTACGGGGGCCCCGCCAATTCAAGAGACCCAGTACTTC.

The chain is built from TRBV18 and TRBJ2-7; perhaps D is TRBD1 or TRBD2 (5 bases each). This CDR3 is built from 13 residues. CDR1 KGHSH and CDR2 LQKENI come from the germline V gene. V was shortened by 4 bases and J by 9 bases, with 16 bases between the two germline ends. The CDR3 bases are TGTGCCAGCTCACTGCCCGGGACCGAGGGGCAGTACTTC. As protein: CASSLPGTEGQYF.

This chain links TRBV6-4 with TRBJ2-3; possibly TRBD1 for D (5 bases). Germline-derived CDR1 and CDR2 are MRHNA and SNTAGT. V was cut by 1 base and J by 11 bases, with 16 bases left in between. The CDR3 consists of 14 residues. Here the CDR3 reads CASSDFVPGAMQYF. The CDR3 DNA is TGTGCCAGCAGTGACTTCGTGCCTGGGGCTATGCAGTATTTT.

This clone has a single count. The gene calls are TRBV29-1 and TRBJ1-2, with D possibly being TRBD1 (6 bases). Trimming cost V 6 bases and J 4 bases, with 18 bases left between them. The CDR3 has 14 amino acids. CDR1 and CDR2 from the germline V gene are SQVTM and ANQGSEA. In nucleotides, the CDR3 is TGCAGCGTGGACCCGTCCGCAGGGGTCTATGGCTACACCTTC. Translation gives CSVDPSAGVYGYTF.

There are a few counts of this clone. The rearrangement uses TRBV15 and TRBJ1-1; D is ambiguous. The germline V and J ends were trimmed by 6 bases and 1 base, with 9 bases remaining between them. This CDR3 is 13 amino acids long. The germline CDR1 and CDR2 sequences are LNHNV and YYDKDF (reference sequence). The CDR3 reads CATSARENTEAFF. CDR3 sequence (DNA): TGTGCCACCAGTGCCCGGGAGAACACTGAAGCTTTCTTT. Full variable domain (outside the CDR3, taken from reference TRBV15 and TRBJ1-1): DAMVIQNPRYQVTQFGKPVTLSCSQTLNHNVMYWYQQKSSQAPKLLFHYYDKDFNNEADTPDNFQSRRPNTSFCFLDIRSPGLGDTAMYLCATSARENTEAFFGQGTRLTVV.

This clone was detected only once. The chain employs TRBV5-5 and TRBJ1-4; D is perhaps TRBD1 (5 bases). Trimming cost V 3 bases and J 0 bases, with 9 bases left between them. The V gene's germline CDR1 is SGHKS and CDR2 YYEKEE (reference sequence). CDR3 size: 15 residues. The CDR3 reads CASSSRQSTNEKLFF. The CDR3 coding sequence is TGTGCCAGCAGCTCCAGACAGTCAACTAATGAAAAACTGTTTTTT.

The chain employs TRBV19 and TRBJ2-1; D is unclear. The germline CDR1 and CDR2 sequences are LNHDA and SQIVND (reference sequence). With 7 bases removed from V and 5 bases from J, the gap between germline ends came to 6 bases. This CDR3 is 11 amino acids long. For the CDR3, the DNA is TGTGCCAGTATCTTCAACAATGAGCAGTTCTTC. The encoded protein is CASIFNNEQFF.

This clone has only one observation. The chain is built from TRBV6-6 and TRBJ1-3, with unresolved D. Trimming pared 6 bases from V and 3 bases from J, leaving 12 bases between. In germline, CDR1 is MNHNY, CDR2 SVGAGI (reference sequence). The CDR3 covers 14 residues. This chain's CDR3 is CASRPVSVGNTIYF. CDR3 DNA: TGTGCCAGCAGACCCGTGAGTGTTGGAAACACCATATATTTT.

This chain joins TRBV2 and TRBJ2-2; D uncertain. CDR1 is SNHLY and CDR2 is FYNNEI in the germline V gene. V shed 8 bases and J shed 6 bases, with 13 bases lying between them. The CDR3 runs to 13 residues. DNA of the CDR3: TGTGCCAGCGTCGAATCTCCCCCCGGGGAGCTGTTTTTT. Its protein product is CASVESPPGELFF.

This rearrangement joins TRBV19 to TRBJ1-6; D gene unclear. Trimming took 9 bases from V and 8 from J, leaving 14 bases between them. The CDR3 has 13 residues. CDR1 LNHDA and CDR2 SQIVND come from the germline V gene (reference sequence). CDR3 DNA: TGTGCCAGCTCGGGCCCGGGTTATTCACCCCTCCACTTT. Translated, it gives CASSGPGYSPLHF. The variable domain in full, completed from reference TRBV19 and TRBJ1-6, reads DGGITQSPKYLFRKEGQNVTLSCEQNLNHDAMYWYRQDPGQGLRLIYYSQIVNDFQKGDIAEGYSVSREKKESFPLTVTSAQKNPTAFYLCASSGPGYSPLHFGNGTRLTVT.

The V call is TRBV10-1, the J call TRBJ1-5; D possibly corresponds to TRBD1 (5 bases). V was pared by 1 base and J by 9 bases, with 13 bases between. Germline V gives CDR1 WNHNN, CDR2 SYGVQD (reference sequence). The CDR3 consists of 14 residues. The CDR3 here is CASSEWQGWLPQHF. In nucleotides, the CDR3 is TGCGCCAGCAGTGAGTGGCAGGGTTGGTTGCCCCAGCATTTT.

The CDR3 is CASSRTQVAYNEQFF. The CDR3 DNA reads as TGTGCCAGCAGCCGAACACAGGTCGCCTACAATGAGCAGTTCTTC. The V and J genes are TRBV5-5 and TRBJ2-1, with a tentative D call TRBD1 (5 bases). CDR3 length equals 15 residues. CDR1 is SGHKS and CDR2 is YYEKEE in the germline V gene (reference sequence). V lost 4 bases and J lost 2, with 13 bases in between. Full variable domain (outside the CDR3, taken from reference TRBV5-5 and TRBJ2-1): DAGVTQSPTHLIKTRGQQVTLRCSPISGHKSVSWYQQVLGQGPQFIFQYYEKEERGRGNFPDRFSARQFPNYSSELNVNALLLGDSALYLCASSRTQVAYNEQFFGPGTRLTVL.

This chain connects TRBV6-5 to TRBJ2-7, with D perhaps being TRBD1 or TRBD2 (5 bases each). Germline V gene data show CDR1 as MNHEY and CDR2 as SVGAGI. The CDR3 is made up of 15 amino acids. V gave up 0 bases and J gave up 2 bases, with 11 bases separating them. The DNA for the CDR3 is TGTGCCAGCAGTTACTCGAGGGACGGAACCTACGAGCAGTACTTC. Amino acid sequence: CASSYSRDGTYEQYF.

The V and J genes are TRBV12-2 and TRBJ2-5. TRBV12-2 is shown as a pseudogene. CDR3 length equals 17 residues. CDR3 loop: CASRSKGSWGYQETQYF. CDR3 in DNA: TGTGCAAGTCGCTCCAAGGGATCTTGGGGGTACCAAGAGACCCAGTACTTC.